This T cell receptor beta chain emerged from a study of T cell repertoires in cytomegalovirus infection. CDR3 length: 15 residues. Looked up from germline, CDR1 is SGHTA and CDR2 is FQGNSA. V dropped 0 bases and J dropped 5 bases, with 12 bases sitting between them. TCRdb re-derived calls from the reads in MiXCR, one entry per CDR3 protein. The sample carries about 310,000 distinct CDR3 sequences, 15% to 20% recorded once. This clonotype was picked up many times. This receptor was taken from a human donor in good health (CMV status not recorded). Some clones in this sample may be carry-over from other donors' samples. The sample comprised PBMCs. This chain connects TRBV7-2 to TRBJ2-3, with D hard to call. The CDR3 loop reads CASSLAWGSGDTQYF. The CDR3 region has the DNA TGTGCCAGCAGCTTAGCTTGGGGTAGTGGAGATACGCAGTATTTT.